This is a list of T cell receptor beta chains from one sample in a study of response to subunit inactivated influenza vaccine. TCRdb re-analysed the RT-PCR reads in MiXCR, keeping a single row per CDR3 protein. Here the sample spans hundreds of thousands of distinct CDR3 sequences, roughly 13% being singletons. This material consisted of PBMCs from blood, taken around seven weeks after vaccination. The origin of the receptors is a man in his fifties or sixties who received an inactivated influenza vaccine. Each CDR3 is given with its conserved first and last residue.

J: TRBJ2-7
V: TRBV29-1
CDR3: CSVSHRGRLSYEQYF

J: TRBJ2-6
V: TRBV11-1
CDR3: CASSRPGANVLTF

J: TRBJ2-1
V: TRBV25-1
CDR3: CASSSKGTVYNEQFF

J: TRBJ1-3
V: TRBV5-1
CDR3: CASSLYSGNTIYF

J: TRBJ2-1
V: TRBV29-1
CDR3: CSAEGRWGLNEQFF

J: TRBJ2-7
V: TRBV6-1
CDR3: CASTPTSGMTLDHEQYF

J: TRBJ2-1
V: TRBV12-3/TRBV12-4
CDR3: CASSFSGVVEQFF

J: TRBJ1-3
V: TRBV11-2
CDR3: CASSLNPAGGNTIYF

J: TRBJ2-7
V: TRBV27
CDR3: CASSFSGLAGVREQYF

J: TRBJ1-5
V: TRBV6-1
CDR3: CASRPLRDGQPQHF

J: TRBJ2-1
V: TRBV18
CDR3: CASSAGNGQGGSSSYNEQFF

J: TRBJ1-1
V: TRBV20-1
CDR3: CSASSEQGNTEAFF

J: TRBJ2-1
V: TRBV6-2/TRBV6-3
CDR3: CASRVGNEQFF

J: TRBJ2-5
V: TRBV7-9
CDR3: CASSSPWGREFQETQYF

J: TRBJ2-5
V: TRBV29-1
CDR3: CSYRGQVLETQYF

J: TRBJ2-1
V: TRBV10-3
CDR3: CAISEEWPHEQFF

J: TRBJ2-1
V: TRBV3-1
CDR3: CASSPDGRGDEQFF

J: TRBJ2-7
V: TRBV4-1
CDR3: CASSQALNMGEQYF

J: TRBJ1-2
V: TRBV20-1
CDR3: CSAKDTKPYGYTF

J: TRBJ1-2
V: TRBV20-1
CDR3: CSATTGDGGYTF

J: TRBJ2-3
V: TRBV18
CDR3: CASSPPASGGRGDTQYF

J: TRBJ2-7
V: TRBV21-1
CDR3: CASSTLPGQRDIGGRDTYEQYF

J: TRBJ2-1
V: TRBV20-1
CDR3: CSARDSGGSGNEQFF

J: TRBJ2-5
V: TRBV7-9
CDR3: CASSARDLQETQYF

J: TRBJ1-2
V: TRBV29-1
CDR3: CSTTGGYTF

J: TRBJ2-2
V: TRBV4-2
CDR3: CASSRAGESNTGELFF

J: TRBJ2-2
V: TRBV20-1
CDR3: CSASRTSGRATGELFF

J: TRBJ2-1
V: TRBV4-3
CDR3: CASSQDLRTSAHNEQFF

J: TRBJ2-7
V: TRBV6-2/TRBV6-3
CDR3: CASSNPCAGTPSHEQYF

J: TRBJ2-7
V: TRBV20-1
CDR3: CSARPPGQVSYKQYF

J: TRBJ1-2
V: TRBV7-2
CDR3: CASSPRTGEEGYTF

J: TRBJ2-1
V: TRBV12-3/TRBV12-4
CDR3: CASSLALGDGQFF

J: TRBJ2-1
V: TRBV5-1
CDR3: CASSLAGMQFF

J: TRBJ2-7
V: TRBV6-1
CDR3: CASSPPGRAGGPYEQYF

J: TRBJ2-1
V: TRBV15
CDR3: CATSSGTSYNEQFF

J: TRBJ1-5
V: TRBV20-1
CDR3: CSATPIGQGAYQPQHF

J: TRBJ2-2
V: TRBV5-1
CDR3: CASSPSGLPNTGELFF

J: TRBJ1-5
V: TRBV6-6
CDR3: CASSYSGIQPQHF

J: TRBJ1-2
V: TRBV5-5
CDR3: CASSLGQGMNYGYTF

J: TRBJ2-5
V: TRBV7-2
CDR3: CASRFRDYWGETQYF

J: TRBJ2-7
V: TRBV28
CDR3: CASSLLGTYRETYEQYF

J: TRBJ2-1
V: TRBV7-9
CDR3: CASSYPVHRDRGNEQFF

J: TRBJ1-6
V: TRBV5-1
CDR3: CASSSNPGQGTGSPLHF

J: TRBJ2-5
V: TRBV20-1
CDR3: CSALGLAGRMGETQYF

J: TRBJ2-4
V: TRBV2
CDR3: CASRTERKNIQYF

J: TRBJ1-2
V: TRBV7-2
CDR3: CASSSSAWDYGYTF

J: TRBJ1-5
V: TRBV27
CDR3: CASRTGGVHSNQPQHF

J: TRBJ2-2
V: TRBV19
CDR3: CASSIRQGTTGELFF

J: TRBJ2-3
V: TRBV4-3
CDR3: CASSQDFSGTTDTQYF

J: TRBJ1-5
V: TRBV27
CDR3: CASGHRDRNQPQHF